This record looks at one TCR beta chain sequence and its context. Its antigen is still unknown. The data originate from a study of T cell repertoires in cytomegalovirus infection. Study-level background: Public TCR beta signatures marked donors with CMV infection and the matching HLA. Overall study results and limits: Cumulated frequencies of public TCR beta families served to identify carriers of CMV plus the relevant HLA. The ex vivo response showed dominance by HLA-C-restricted CMV-specific TCR beta clonotypes.

MiXCR, run by TCRdb on the reads, gives a single entry per CDR3 protein. The repertoire holds 160,000 or so distinct CDR3 sequences, with under 20% as singletons. The CDR3 contains 13 residues. Trimming took off 4 bases at V and 8 bases at J, with 14 bases between the two ends. Germline V gene data show CDR1 as SEHNR and CDR2 as FQNEAQ (reference sequence). The chain links TRBV7-9 to TRBJ1-2, with D tentatively TRBD1 (5 bases). Input material: CD8+ T cells from PBMCs. The receptor's source is a human donor in good health (CMV status not recorded). Some clones in this sample may be carry-over from other donors' samples. As DNA, the CDR3 is TGTGCCAGCAGCTGGCCTGACAGCTCGGGCTACACCTTC. Protein: CASSWPDSSGYTF. The full variable domain, in which reference TRBV7-9 and TRBJ1-2 provide the parts outside the CDR3, is DTGVSQNPRHKITKRGQNVTFRCDPISEHNRLYWYRQTLGQGPEFLTYFQNEAQLEKSRLLSDRFSAERPKGSFSTLEIQRTEQGDSAMYLCASSWPDSSGYTFGSGTRLTVV.